The following is a T cell receptor (beta chain) sequence with its context. This CDR3 comprises 16 residues. CDR1 GTSNPN and CDR2 SVGIG come from the germline V gene (reference sequence). V shed 3 bases and J 5 bases; nucleotides not matched to a gene: 8. The record originates from a study of blood T cell repertoires in COVID-19. The method was immunoSEQ multiplex PCR; TCRdb's version includes in-frame clones alone and lacks a portion of them. The table has about 200,000 clones, about 83% seen once. The chain couples TRBV30 to TRBJ2-2; 11 bases align to TRBD2. The sequencing sample was made of PBMCs or T cells enriched from blood (not recorded which). This TCR was sampled from a woman in her 30s who had been exposed to COVID-19. DNA for the CDR3: TGTGCCTGGAGGAGAGGGACTAGCGGAACGACCGGGGAGCTGTTTTTT. It translates to CAWRRGTSGTTGELFF.